This is a list of T cell receptor beta chains from one sample in a study of cytomegalovirus exposure and HLA in healthy donors. Method: immunoSEQ multiplex PCR; TCRdb's copy keeps in-frame clones and lacks some. Here the sample spans fewer than 140,000 clones, roughly four fifths being singletons. The source material was PBMCs. All receptors derive from a male donor in good health and CMV-seropositive. The CDR3 runs from the conserved cysteine through the conserved F or W. D genes are given only for firm matches. Not all rows give a size; the values are once, few, many and, for expanded clones, a class.

v_call,j_call,d_call,clone_size,cdr3_nt,cdr3_aa
TRBV5-1,TRBJ1-5,TRBD1,-,TGCGCCAGCAGCTGGACAGGCGGGGATCAGCCCCAGCATTTT,CASSWTGGDQPQHF
TRBV7-9,TRBJ2-3,-,once,TGTGCCAGCAGCTTAGGCCTATCAGATACGCAGTATTTT,CASSLGLSDTQYF
TRBV6-5,TRBJ2-7,TRBD2,-,TGTGCCAGCAGGCGCGGGAGAACGGCCTACGAGCAGTACTTC,CASRRGRTAYEQYF
TRBV5-4,TRBJ2-6,-,-,TGTGCCAGCGGTTCCACGTTGAACTCGGCCAACGTCCTGACTTTC,CASGSTLNSANVLTF
TRBV19,TRBJ1-6,-,-,TGTGCCAGTAGTTTCGGGAGCTCCTATAATTCACCCCTCCACTTT,CASSFGSSYNSPLHF
TRBV4-1,TRBJ1-4,-,few,TGCGCCAGCAGCCCCACCGTGACACCAACGGCTGAAAAACTGTTTTTT,CASSPTVTPTAEKLFF
TRBV2,TRBJ1-6,-,-,TGTGCCAGCAGTGATTCAAGACAATATAATTCACCCCTCCACTTT,CASSDSRQYNSPLHF
TRBV5-4,TRBJ1-1,-,-,TGTGCCAGCAGCTTGCGGGGGGGGAACACTGAAGCTTTCTTT,CASSLRGGNTEAFF
TRBV6-6,TRBJ2-7,TRBD2,-,TGTGCCAGCAACGAGCTAGCGGGAACCGAGCAGTACTTC,CASNELAGTEQYF
TRBV29-1,TRBJ2-5,-,-,TGCAGCGTTGAATGGGCAGGGCCGACCCAGTACTTC,CSVEWAGPTQYF
TRBV4-2,TRBJ2-3,TRBD2,few,TGTGCCAGCAGCCAAGAATCGGCTAGCGGGATAAACACAGATACGCAGTATTTT,CASSQESASGINTDTQYF
TRBV9,TRBJ1-5,-,-,TGTGCCAGCAGCGTAGGTAGGGGAGGTCAGCCCCAGCATTTT,CASSVGRGGQPQHF
TRBV4-3,TRBJ1-1,-,few,TGCGCCAGCAGCCAAGGAGGCCACCACACTGAAGCTTTCTTT,CASSQGGHHTEAFF
TRBV9,TRBJ2-2,-,-,TGTGCCAGCAGCGTTAGACTAGTAGGTACCGGGGAGCTGTTTTTT,CASSVRLVGTGELFF
TRBV27,TRBJ2-7,-,few,TGTGCCAGCAGCCCTAAGAGGGCCTCCTACGAGCAGTACTTC,CASSPKRASYEQYF